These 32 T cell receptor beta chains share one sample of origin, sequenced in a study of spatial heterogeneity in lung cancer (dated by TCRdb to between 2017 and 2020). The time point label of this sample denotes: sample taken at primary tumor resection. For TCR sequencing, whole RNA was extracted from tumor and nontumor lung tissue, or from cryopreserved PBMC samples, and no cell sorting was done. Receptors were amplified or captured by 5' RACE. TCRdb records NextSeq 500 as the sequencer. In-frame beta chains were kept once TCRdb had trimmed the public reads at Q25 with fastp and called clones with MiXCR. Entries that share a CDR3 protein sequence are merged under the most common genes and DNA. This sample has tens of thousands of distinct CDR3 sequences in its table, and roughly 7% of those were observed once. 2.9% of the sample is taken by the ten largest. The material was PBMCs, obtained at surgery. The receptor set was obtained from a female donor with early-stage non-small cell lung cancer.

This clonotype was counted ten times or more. CDR3 DNA sequence: TGCAGCGCTCAGTCATTGAACACTGAAGCTTTCTTT. Amino acids: CSAQSLNTEAFF. The chain combines TRBV29-1 with TRBJ1-1; D not resolved. This CDR3 comprises 12 residues. CDR1 is SQVTM, CDR2 ANQGSEA, per germline. V lost 7 bases to trimming and J lost 0 bases, with 9 bases between them.

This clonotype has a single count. The CDR3: CANTSEGNQPQHF. Written as DNA, the CDR3 is TGTGCCAACACCTCGGAGGGCAATCAGCCCCAGCATTTT. The chain employs TRBV12-3 or TRBV12-4 and TRBJ1-5; D call uncertain. Trimming removed 10 bases from V and 2 bases from J, with 12 bases in between. This CDR3 has 13 residues.

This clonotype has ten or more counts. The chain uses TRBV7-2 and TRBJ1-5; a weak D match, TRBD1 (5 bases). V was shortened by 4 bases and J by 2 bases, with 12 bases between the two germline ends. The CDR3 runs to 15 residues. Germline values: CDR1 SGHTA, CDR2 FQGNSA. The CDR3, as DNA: TGTGCCAGCAGCTGGTCAGGGTCCCGCAATCAGCCCCAGCATTTT. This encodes CASSWSGSRNQPQHF.

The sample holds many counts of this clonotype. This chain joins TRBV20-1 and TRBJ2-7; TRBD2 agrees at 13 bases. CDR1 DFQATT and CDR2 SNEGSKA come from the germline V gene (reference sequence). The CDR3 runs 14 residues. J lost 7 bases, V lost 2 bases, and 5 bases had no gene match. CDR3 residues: CSARSRLAGGEQYF. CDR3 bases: TGCAGTGCTAGATCCCGACTAGCGGGGGGAGAGCAGTACTTC.

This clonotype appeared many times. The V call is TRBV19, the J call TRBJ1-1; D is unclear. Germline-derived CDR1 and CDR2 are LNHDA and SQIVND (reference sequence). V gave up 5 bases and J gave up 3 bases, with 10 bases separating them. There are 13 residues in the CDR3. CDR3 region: CASSEQVYTEAFF. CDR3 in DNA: TGTGCCAGTAGTGAGCAGGTTTACACTGAAGCTTTCTTT.

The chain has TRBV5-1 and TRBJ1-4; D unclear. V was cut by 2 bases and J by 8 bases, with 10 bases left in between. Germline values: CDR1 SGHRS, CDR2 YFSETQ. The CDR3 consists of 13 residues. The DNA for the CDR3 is TGCGCCAGCAGCTTAGGCCCCGGGGAAAAACTGTTTTTT. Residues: CASSLGPGEKLFF.

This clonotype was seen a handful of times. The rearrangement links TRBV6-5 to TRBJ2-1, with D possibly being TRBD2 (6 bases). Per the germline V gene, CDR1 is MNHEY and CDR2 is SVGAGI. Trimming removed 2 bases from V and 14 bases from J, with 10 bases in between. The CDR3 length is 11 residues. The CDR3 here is CASSYGTSKFF. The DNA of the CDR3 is TGTGCCAGCAGTTACGGTACTAGCAAGTTCTTC.

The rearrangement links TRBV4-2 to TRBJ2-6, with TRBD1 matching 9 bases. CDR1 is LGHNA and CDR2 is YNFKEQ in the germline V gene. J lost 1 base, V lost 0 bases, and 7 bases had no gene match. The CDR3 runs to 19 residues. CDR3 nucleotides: TGTGCCAGCAGCCAAGATCGTCCCGGGACAGGGTCTGGGGCCAACGTCCTGACTTTC. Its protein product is CASSQDRPGTGSGANVLTF.

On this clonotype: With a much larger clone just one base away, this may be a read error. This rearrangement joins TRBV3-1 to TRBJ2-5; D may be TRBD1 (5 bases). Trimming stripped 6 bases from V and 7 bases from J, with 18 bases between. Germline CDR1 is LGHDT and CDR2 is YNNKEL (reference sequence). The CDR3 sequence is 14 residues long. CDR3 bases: TGTGCCAGCAGGCAATTGGGGCCCAAGGGGACCCAGTACTTC. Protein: CASRQLGPKGTQYF.

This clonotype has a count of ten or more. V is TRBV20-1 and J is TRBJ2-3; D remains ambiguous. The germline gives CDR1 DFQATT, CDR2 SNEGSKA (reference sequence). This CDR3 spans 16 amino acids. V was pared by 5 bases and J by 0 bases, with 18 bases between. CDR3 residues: CSALPMRVESTDTQYF. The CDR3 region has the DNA TGCAGTGCTCTTCCGATGAGAGTAGAAAGCACAGATACGCAGTATTTT.

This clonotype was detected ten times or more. The CDR3 here is CASSFLGQQGRNTGELFF. As DNA, the CDR3 is TGTGCCAGCAGCTTTCTAGGCCAGCAGGGGAGAAACACCGGGGAGCTGTTTTTT. V and J are TRBV7-8 and TRBJ2-2; a possible D gene is TRBD1 (6 bases). V lost 3 bases, J lost 2 bases, and 19 bases lay in between. Looked up from germline, CDR1 is SGHVS and CDR2 is FQNEAQ. The CDR3 loop spans 18 amino acids.

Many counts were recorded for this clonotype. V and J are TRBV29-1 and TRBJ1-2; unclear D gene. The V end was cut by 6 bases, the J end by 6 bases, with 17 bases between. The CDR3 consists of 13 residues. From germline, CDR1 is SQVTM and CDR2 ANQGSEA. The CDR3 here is CSVLRGVEDGYTF. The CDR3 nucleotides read TGCAGCGTCCTGCGGGGAGTTGAGGATGGCTACACCTTC.

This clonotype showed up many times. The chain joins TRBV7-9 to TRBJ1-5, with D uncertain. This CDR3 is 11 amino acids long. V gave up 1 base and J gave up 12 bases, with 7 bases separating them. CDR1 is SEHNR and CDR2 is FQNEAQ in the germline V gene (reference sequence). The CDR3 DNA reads TGTGCCAGCAGCTTAGGGATAGACCAGCATTTT. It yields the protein CASSLGIDQHF.

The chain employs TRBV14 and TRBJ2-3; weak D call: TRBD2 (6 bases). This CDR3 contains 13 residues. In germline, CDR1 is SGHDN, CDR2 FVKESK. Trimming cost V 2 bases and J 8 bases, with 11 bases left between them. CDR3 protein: CASSQTNSGTQYF. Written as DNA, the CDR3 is TGTGCCAGCAGCCAAACCAATAGCGGTACGCAGTATTTT.

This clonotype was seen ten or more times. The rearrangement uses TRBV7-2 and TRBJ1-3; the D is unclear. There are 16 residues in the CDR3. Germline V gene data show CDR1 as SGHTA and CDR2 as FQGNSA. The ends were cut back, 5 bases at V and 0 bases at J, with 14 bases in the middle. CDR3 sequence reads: CASSPTTLGSGNTIYF. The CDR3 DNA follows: TGTGCCAGCAGCCCCACTACCTTGGGCTCTGGAAACACCATATATTTT.

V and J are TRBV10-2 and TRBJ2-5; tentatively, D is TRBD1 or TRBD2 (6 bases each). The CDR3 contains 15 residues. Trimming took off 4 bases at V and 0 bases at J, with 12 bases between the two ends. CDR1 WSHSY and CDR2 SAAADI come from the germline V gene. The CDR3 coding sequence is TGCGCCAGCAGTGTCGGAGGGGGGTACCAAGAGACCCAGTACTTC. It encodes CASSVGGGYQETQYF.

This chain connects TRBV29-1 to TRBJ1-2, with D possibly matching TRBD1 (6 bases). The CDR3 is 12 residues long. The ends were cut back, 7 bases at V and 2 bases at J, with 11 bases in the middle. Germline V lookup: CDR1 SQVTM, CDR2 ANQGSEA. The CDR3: CSAKQGNYGYTF. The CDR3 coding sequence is TGCAGCGCCAAACAGGGAAACTATGGCTACACCTTC.

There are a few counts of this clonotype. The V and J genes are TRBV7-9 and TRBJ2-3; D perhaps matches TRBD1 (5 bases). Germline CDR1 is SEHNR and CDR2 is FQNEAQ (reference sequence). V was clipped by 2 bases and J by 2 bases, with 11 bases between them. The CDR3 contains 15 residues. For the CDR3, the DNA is TGTGCCAGCAGCTTAACCAGGGCCGTCACAGATACGCAGTATTTT. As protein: CASSLTRAVTDTQYF.

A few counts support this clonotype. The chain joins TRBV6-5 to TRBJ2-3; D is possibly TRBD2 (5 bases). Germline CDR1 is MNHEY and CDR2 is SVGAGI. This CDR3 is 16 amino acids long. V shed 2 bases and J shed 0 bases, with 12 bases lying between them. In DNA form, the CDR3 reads TGTGCCAGCAGTTACAGACGGGGTATTAGCACAGATACGCAGTATTTT. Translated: CASSYRRGISTDTQYF.

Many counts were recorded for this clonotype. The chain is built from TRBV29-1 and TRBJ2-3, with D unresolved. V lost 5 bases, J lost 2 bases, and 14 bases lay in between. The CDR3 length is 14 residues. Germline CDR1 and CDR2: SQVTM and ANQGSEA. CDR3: CSVSTQLLTDTQYF. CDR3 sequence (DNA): TGCAGCGTTTCTACACAGTTACTCACAGATACGCAGTATTTT.

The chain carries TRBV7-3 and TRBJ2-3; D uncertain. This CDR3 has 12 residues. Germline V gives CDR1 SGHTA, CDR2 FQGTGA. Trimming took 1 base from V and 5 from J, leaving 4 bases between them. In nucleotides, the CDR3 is TGTGCCAGCAGCTTAAAGGTAGATACGCAGTATTTT. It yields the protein CASSLKVDTQYF.

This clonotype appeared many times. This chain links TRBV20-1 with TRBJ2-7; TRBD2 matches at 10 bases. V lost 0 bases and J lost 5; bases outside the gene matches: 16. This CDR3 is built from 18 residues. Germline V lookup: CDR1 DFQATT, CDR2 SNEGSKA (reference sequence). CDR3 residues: CSARDLVGSGGAPHEQYF. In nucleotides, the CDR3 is TGCAGTGCTAGAGATCTCGTAGGAAGCGGGGGGGCACCCCACGAGCAGTACTTC.

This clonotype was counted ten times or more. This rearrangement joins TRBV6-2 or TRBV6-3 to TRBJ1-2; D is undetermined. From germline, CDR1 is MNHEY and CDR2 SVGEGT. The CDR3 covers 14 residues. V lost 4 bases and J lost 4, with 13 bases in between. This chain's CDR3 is CASSWSAFIYGYTF. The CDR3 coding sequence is TGTGCCAGCAGTTGGAGTGCCTTCATCTATGGCTACACCTTC.

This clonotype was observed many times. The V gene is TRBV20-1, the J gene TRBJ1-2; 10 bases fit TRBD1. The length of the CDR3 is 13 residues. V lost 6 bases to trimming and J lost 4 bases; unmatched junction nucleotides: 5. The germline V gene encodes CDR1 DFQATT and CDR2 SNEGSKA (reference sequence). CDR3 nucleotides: TGCAGTGCCCTCCGGGACAGGGGCTATGGCTACACCTTC. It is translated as CSALRDRGYGYTF.

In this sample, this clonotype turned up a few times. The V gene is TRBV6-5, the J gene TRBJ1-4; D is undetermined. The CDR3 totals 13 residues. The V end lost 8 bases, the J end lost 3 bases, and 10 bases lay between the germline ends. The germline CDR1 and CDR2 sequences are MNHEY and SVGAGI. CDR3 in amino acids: CASRPGSNEKLFF. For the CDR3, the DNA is TGTGCCAGCCGGCCAGGTTCTAATGAAAAACTGTTTTTT.

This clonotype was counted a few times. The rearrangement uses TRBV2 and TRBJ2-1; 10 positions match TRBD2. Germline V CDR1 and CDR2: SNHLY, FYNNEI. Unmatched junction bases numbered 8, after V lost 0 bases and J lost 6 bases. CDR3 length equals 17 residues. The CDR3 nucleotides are TGTGCCAGCAGTGAAGCCGGATTAGCGGGGGGCCCCAATGAGCAGTTCTTC. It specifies CASSEAGLAGGPNEQFF.

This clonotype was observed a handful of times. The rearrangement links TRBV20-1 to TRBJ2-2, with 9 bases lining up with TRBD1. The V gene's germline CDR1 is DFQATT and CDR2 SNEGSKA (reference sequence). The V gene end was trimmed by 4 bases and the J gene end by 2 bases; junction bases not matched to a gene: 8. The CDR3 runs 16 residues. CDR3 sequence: CSAIRDRVVNTGELFF. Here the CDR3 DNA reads TGCAGTGCTATCAGGGACAGGGTAGTTAACACCGGGGAGCTGTTTTTT.

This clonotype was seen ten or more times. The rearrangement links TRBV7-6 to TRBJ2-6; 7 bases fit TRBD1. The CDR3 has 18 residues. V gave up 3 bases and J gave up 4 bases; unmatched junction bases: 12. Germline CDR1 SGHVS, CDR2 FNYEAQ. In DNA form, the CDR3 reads TGTGCCAGCAGCTTTAGGGGGCGAGGAGCCCCCGGGGCCAACGTCCTGACTTTC. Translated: CASSFRGRGAPGANVLTF.

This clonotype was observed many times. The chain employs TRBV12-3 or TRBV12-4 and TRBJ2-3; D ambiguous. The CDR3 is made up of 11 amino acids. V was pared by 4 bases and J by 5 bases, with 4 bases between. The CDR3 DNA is TGTGCCAGCAGTTCCAAAGATACGCAGTATTTT. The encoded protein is CASSSKDTQYF.

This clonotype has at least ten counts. Written as DNA, the CDR3 is TGTGCCAGCAGCTCATCCATGGGGGCTGGGGCCAACGTCCTGACTTTC. Translation gives CASSSSMGAGANVLTF. This chain links TRBV7-3 with TRBJ2-6; possibly TRBD1 or TRBD2 for D (5 bases each). This CDR3 spans 16 amino acids. V was pared by 4 bases and J by 2 bases, with 12 bases between. Germline V lookup: CDR1 SGHTA, CDR2 FQGTGA.

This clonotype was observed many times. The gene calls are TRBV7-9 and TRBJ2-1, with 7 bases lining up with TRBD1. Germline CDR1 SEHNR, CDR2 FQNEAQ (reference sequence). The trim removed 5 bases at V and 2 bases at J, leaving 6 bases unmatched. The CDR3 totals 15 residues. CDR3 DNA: TGTGCCAGCAGCCGACAGGGAGTCACCTACAATGAGCAGTTCTTC. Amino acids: CASSRQGVTYNEQFF.

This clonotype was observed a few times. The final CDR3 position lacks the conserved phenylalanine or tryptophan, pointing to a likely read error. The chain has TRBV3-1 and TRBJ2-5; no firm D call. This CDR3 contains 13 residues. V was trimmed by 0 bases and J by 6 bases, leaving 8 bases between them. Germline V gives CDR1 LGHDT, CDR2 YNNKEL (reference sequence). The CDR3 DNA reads TGTGCCAGCAGCCAAGATAGGGAAAAGACCCAGTACTCC. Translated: CASSQDREKTQYS.